Below are 21 T cell receptor beta chains sequenced from a single sample in a study of radiotherapy plus CTLA-4 blockade in lung cancer. TCRdb keeps only in-frame clones here, not all; method: immunoSEQ multiplex PCR. The table includes around 80,000 clones, 74% detected once. Sequences were derived from peripheral blood, sampled from a patient treated with radiotherapy plus ipilimumab. The receptors originated from a human donor with non-small cell lung cancer whose response to radiotherapy plus ipilimumab could not be evaluated.

The chain carries TRBV15 and TRBJ2-7; D uncertain. With 1 base removed from V and 5 bases from J, the gap between germline ends came to 9 bases. The CDR3 sequence is 13 residues long. The germline V gene encodes CDR1 LNHNV and CDR2 YYDKDF (reference sequence). CDR3 bases: TGTGCCACCAGCAGAGGGCAGTTCCACGAGCAGTACTTC. This gives the protein CATSRGQFHEQYF.

This clone was counted a few times. The rearrangement links TRBV7-9 to TRBJ1-1, with D possibly matching TRBD1 (5 bases). This CDR3 is built from 14 residues. The V gene's germline CDR1 is SEHNR and CDR2 FQNEAQ (reference sequence). With 4 bases removed from V and 3 bases from J, the gap between germline ends came to 12 bases. The CDR3 nucleotides read TGTGCCAGCAGCTCCCGTGGGGGGGACACTGAAGCTTTCTTT. Translation gives CASSSRGGDTEAFF.

This clone occurred once. The chain couples TRBV5-1 to TRBJ2-2; possibly TRBD1 for D (6 bases). The V gene lost 7 bases and the J gene lost 2 bases, with 15 bases spanning the gap. Germline V gene sequence: CDR1 SGHRS, CDR2 YFSETQ. The length of the CDR3 is 15 residues. The CDR3 nucleotides are TGCGCCAGCGGTCCGGGACACAGTAACACCGGGGAGCTGTTTTTT. As protein: CASGPGHSNTGELFF. The entire variable domain, with the rest obtained from reference TRBV5-1 and TRBJ2-2, is as follows: KAGVTQTPRYLIKTRGQQVTLSCSPISGHRSVSWYQQTPGQGLQFLFEYFSETQRNKGNFPGRFSGRQFSNSRSEMNVSTLELGDSALYLCASGPGHSNTGELFFGEGSRLTVL.

V and J are TRBV7-8 and TRBJ1-1; D remains unclear. V lost 8 bases and J 2 bases, leaving 9 bases between the germline ends. This CDR3 is 12 amino acids long. Germline V gene sequence: CDR1 SGHVS, CDR2 FQNEAQ. In DNA form, the CDR3 reads TGTGCCAGCTCCCGTGGCAACACTGAAGCTTTCTTT. Translation: CASSRGNTEAFF.

The chain employs TRBV25-1 and TRBJ1-2, with 11 positions matching TRBD1. CDR3 length: 14 residues. V lost 10 bases and J lost 2; bases outside the gene matches: 6. Germline assignment: CDR1 MGHDK and CDR2 SYGVNS. In DNA, the CDR3 is TGTGCCACCGGGAGGACAGGGGGCAACTATGGCTACACCTTC. Translated: CATGRTGGNYGYTF.

The chain is built from TRBV5-8 and TRBJ2-7; D is unresolved. The ends were cut back, 2 bases at V and 3 bases at J, with 9 bases in the middle. CDR3 length: 13 residues. Germline V lookup: CDR1 SGHTS, CDR2 YDEGEE. For the CDR3, the DNA is TGTGCCAGCAGCTTACTTCGGTACTACGAGCAGTACTTC. Translating it yields CASSLLRYYEQYF.

The rearrangement joins TRBV9 to TRBJ1-2, with D possibly TRBD1 on 6 matching bases. The V end lost 4 bases, the J end lost 4 bases, and 17 bases lay between the germline ends. Germline loops: CDR1 SGDLS, CDR2 YYNGEE. CDR3 length equals 15 residues. As DNA, the CDR3 is TGTGCCAGCAGCCCTCGCCCCGTAGGGGGCTATGGCTACACCTTC. Amino acid sequence: CASSPRPVGGYGYTF.

This clone appeared a single time. The J gene is TRBJ1-1, the V gene TRBV19, with 8 bases aligning to TRBD1. The trim removed 5 bases at V and 4 bases at J, leaving 15 bases unmatched. Per germline, CDR1 LNHDA and CDR2 SQIVND (reference sequence). The CDR3 loop spans 17 amino acids. The CDR3 sequence: CASSLLASGGAGTEAFF. The CDR3 coding sequence is TGTGCCAGTAGTCTATTGGCATCAGGGGGCGCAGGCACTGAAGCTTTCTTT.

V usage is TRBV4-3 and J usage is TRBJ2-3; 9 nucleotides agree with TRBD2. V was clipped by 1 base and J by 2 bases; unmatched bases: 1. The CDR3 loop spans 15 amino acids. Germline lookup yields CDR1 LGHNA and CDR2 YSLEER. CDR3: CASSQGLADTDTQYF. CDR3 sequence (DNA): TGCGCCAGCAGCCAAGGACTAGCGGACACAGATACGCAGTATTTT.

V and J are TRBV28 and TRBJ2-5; D might be TRBD1 (6 bases). The end of the DNA aligns better with TRBJ2-7, so the J call may be wrong. The CDR3 covers 14 residues. Germline V gene lookup returns CDR1 MDHEN and CDR2 SYDVKM. CDR3 loop: CASVPGGSSYEQYF. In DNA, the CDR3 is TGTGCCAGCGTACCTGGGGGCAGCTCCTACGAGCAGTACTTC.

The J gene is TRBJ2-3, the V gene TRBV27; D unclear. V dropped 0 bases and J dropped 1 base, with 2 bases sitting between them. Germline CDR1 reads MNHEY; CDR2 reads SMNVEV (reference sequence). The CDR3 extends over 13 amino acids. CDR3 residues: CASSLSGTDTQYF. In nucleotides, the CDR3 is TGTGCCAGCAGTTTATCCGGCACAGATACGCAGTATTTT.

The gene calls are TRBV30 and TRBJ2-1, with 14 bases that match TRBD2. V was clipped by 2 bases and J by 2 bases; unmatched bases: 2. Germline assignment: CDR1 GTSNPN and CDR2 SVGIG (reference sequence). CDR3 length equals 16 residues. The CDR3, as DNA: TGTGCCTGGAGTAAGACTAGCGGGAGGGCCTACAATGAGCAGTTCTTC. This gives the protein CAWSKTSGRAYNEQFF. The whole variable domain, remainder taken from reference TRBV30 and TRBJ2-1, is SQTIHQWPATLVQPVGSPLSLECTVEGTSNPNLYWYRQAAGRGLQLLFYSVGIGQISSEVPQNLSASRPQDRQFILSSKKLLLSDSGFYLCAWSKTSGRAYNEQFFGPGTRLTVL.

The chain has TRBV9 and TRBJ2-7; perhaps TRBD2 as D (6 bases). The V and J ends lost 0 bases and 4 bases respectively, with 14 bases between them. The length of the CDR3 is 15 residues. From germline, CDR1 is SGDLS and CDR2 YYNGEE. The CDR3, as DNA: TGTGCCAGCAGCGTAGAACCTAGCGCAGAGTACGAGCAGTACTTC. It yields the protein CASSVEPSAEYEQYF.

J is TRBJ1-2 and V is TRBV30; 10 positions match TRBD1. Looked up from germline, CDR1 is GTSNPN and CDR2 is SVGIG (reference sequence). Trimming removed 2 bases from V and 8 bases from J; junction bases left unmatched: 14. CDR3 length equals 16 residues. The CDR3 DNA is TGTGCCTGGAGTACAGGTTGGACAGGGGGGCGTCGGGGCTACACCTTC. It translates to CAWSTGWTGGRRGYTF.

V gene TRBV5-1 combines with J gene TRBJ2-1; TRBD1 matches at 12 bases. This CDR3 is 15 amino acids long. Looked up from germline, CDR1 is SGHRS and CDR2 is YFSETQ. Germline trimming cut 2 bases from V and 9 bases from J; bases unmatched to any gene: 6. The DNA of the CDR3 is TGCGCCAGCAGCTTAGACGGGACAGGGGGCGGTGAGCAGTTCTTC. Encoded protein: CASSLDGTGGGEQFF.

This clone was seen only once. This chain connects TRBV25-1 to TRBJ2-7; D not resolved. Looked up from germline, CDR1 is MGHDK and CDR2 is SYGVNS. This CDR3 spans 11 amino acids. The V and J ends lost 6 bases and 3 bases respectively, with 6 bases between them. The CDR3 bases are TGTGCCAGCAGATCAGTCTACGAGCAGTACTTC. This encodes CASRSVYEQYF.

This clone occurred a few times. CDR3 nucleotides: TGTGCCAGCAGTTACTCGAGAGGGGGACGCACAGATACGCAGTATTTT. Its translation: CASSYSRGGRTDTQYF. V is TRBV6-5 and J is TRBJ2-3, with D possibly TRBD1 on 6 matching bases. The CDR3 runs to 16 residues. Germline CDR1 and CDR2: MNHEY and SVGAGI. Trimming took off 0 bases at V and 1 base at J, with 11 bases between the two ends.

The chain uses TRBV7-9 and TRBJ2-3, with 11 bases matching TRBD2. The germline gives CDR1 SEHNR, CDR2 FQNEAQ (reference sequence). CDR3 length: 16 amino acids. Trimming cost V 3 bases and J 4 bases; bases outside gene matches: 6. The CDR3 nucleotides read TGTGCCAGCAGCTTTCTCCTAGCGGGGGGCCCAGATACGCAGTATTTT. It specifies CASSFLLAGGPDTQYF.

The chain uses TRBV27 and TRBJ1-3; tentatively, D is TRBD1 (5 bases). Germline V CDR1 and CDR2: MNHEY, SMNVEV (reference sequence). Trimming cost V 2 bases and J 0 bases, with 11 bases left between them. The CDR3 runs to 16 residues. The CDR3 DNA reads as TGTGCCAGCAGTTTAACAGGCCGGAGCTCTGGAAACACCATATATTTT. Its protein is CASSLTGRSSGNTIYF.

This chain connects TRBV5-1 to TRBJ1-5, with D perhaps TRBD1 (5 bases). V gave up 0 bases and J gave up 7 bases, with 11 bases separating them. The CDR3 is 14 residues long. CDR1 is SGHRS and CDR2 is YFSETQ in the germline V gene. The CDR3 sequence: CASSLGQGGQPQHF. CDR3 bases: TGCGCCAGCAGCTTGGGGCAGGGAGGACAGCCCCAGCATTTT.

The chain has TRBV15 and TRBJ1-2, with a weak D call TRBD1 (5 bases). The V and J ends lost 1 base and 3 bases respectively, with 9 bases between them. The CDR3 is 14 amino acids. The germline V gene has CDR1 LNHNV and CDR2 YYDKDF (reference sequence). Here the CDR3 DNA reads TGTGCCACCAGCAGAGGGGACTCCTACTATGGCTACACCTTC. Translating it yields CATSRGDSYYGYTF.